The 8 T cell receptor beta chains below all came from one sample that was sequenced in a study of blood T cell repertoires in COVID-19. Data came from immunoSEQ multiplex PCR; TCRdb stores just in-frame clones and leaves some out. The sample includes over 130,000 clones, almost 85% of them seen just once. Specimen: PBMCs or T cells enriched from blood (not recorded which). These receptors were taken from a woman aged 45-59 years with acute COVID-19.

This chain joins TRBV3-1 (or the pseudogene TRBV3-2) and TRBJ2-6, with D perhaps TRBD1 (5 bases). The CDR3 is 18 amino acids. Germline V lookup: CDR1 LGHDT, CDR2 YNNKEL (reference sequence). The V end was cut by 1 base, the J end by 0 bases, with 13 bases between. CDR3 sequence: CASSQGQRFSSGANVLTF. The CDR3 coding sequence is TGTGCCAGCAGCCAAGGACAGAGATTCTCCTCTGGGGCCAACGTCCTGACTTTC.

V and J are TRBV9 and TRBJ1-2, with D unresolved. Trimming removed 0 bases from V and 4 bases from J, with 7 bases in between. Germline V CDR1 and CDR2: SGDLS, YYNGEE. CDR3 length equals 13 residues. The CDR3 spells CASSVGTAYGYTF. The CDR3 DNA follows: TGTGCCAGCAGCGTAGGAACAGCCTATGGCTACACCTTC.

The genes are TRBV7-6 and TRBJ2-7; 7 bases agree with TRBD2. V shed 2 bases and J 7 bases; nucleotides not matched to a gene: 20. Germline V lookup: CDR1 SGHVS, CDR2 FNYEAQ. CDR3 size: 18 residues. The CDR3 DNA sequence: TGTGCCAGCAGCTTAAAACACCGGGAACAAGCGGGGCATCTGGAGCAGTACTTC. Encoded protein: CASSLKHREQAGHLEQYF. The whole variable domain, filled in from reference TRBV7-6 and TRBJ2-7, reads GAGVSQSPRYKVTKRGQDVALRCDPISGHVSLYWYRQALGQGPEFLTYFNYEAQQDKSGLPNDRFSAERPEGSISTLTIQRTEQRDSAMYRCASSLKHREQAGHLEQYFGPGTRLTVT.

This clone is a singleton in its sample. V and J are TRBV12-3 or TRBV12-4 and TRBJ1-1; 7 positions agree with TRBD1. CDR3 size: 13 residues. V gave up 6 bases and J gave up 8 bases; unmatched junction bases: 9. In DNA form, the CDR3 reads TGTGCCAGCAGAAACAGGGGTCGAACAGAAGCTTTCTTT. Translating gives CASRNRGRTEAFF.

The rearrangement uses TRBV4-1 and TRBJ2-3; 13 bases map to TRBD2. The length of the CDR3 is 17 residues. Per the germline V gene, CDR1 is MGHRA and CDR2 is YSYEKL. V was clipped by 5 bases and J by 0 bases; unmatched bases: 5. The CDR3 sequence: CASSYRTSGGSTDTQYF. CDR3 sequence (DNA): TGCGCCAGCAGCTATCGGACTAGCGGGGGTAGCACAGATACGCAGTATTTT.

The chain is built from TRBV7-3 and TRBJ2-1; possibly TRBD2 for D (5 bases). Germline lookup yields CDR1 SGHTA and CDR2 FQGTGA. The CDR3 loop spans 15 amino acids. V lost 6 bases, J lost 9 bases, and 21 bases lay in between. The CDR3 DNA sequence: TGTGCCAGCAGTCTCTTTGGCGGGCATATTGGTGAGCAGTTCTTC. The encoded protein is CASSLFGGHIGEQFF.

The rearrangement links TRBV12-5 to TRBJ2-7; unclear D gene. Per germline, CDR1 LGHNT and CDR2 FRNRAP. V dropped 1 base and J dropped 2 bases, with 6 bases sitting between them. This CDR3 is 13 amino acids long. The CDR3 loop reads CASGLGQTYEQYF. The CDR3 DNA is TGTGCTAGTGGTTTGGGGCAGACCTACGAGCAGTACTTC.

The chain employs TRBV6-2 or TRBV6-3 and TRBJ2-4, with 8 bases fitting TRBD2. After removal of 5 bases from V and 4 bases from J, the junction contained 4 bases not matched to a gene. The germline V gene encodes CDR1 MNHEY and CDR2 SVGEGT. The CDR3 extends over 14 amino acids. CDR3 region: CASSTSGQKNIQYF. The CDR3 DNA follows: TGTGCCAGCAGTACTAGCGGCCAAAAAAACATTCAGTACTTC.